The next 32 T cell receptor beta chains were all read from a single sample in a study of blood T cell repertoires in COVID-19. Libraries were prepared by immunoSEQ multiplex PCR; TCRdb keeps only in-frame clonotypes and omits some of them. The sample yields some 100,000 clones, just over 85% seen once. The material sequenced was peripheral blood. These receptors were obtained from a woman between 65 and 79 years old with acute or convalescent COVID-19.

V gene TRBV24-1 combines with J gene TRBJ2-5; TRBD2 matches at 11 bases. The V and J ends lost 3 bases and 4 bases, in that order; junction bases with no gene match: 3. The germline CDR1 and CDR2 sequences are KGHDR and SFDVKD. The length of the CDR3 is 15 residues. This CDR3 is CATSDKGLAAETQYF. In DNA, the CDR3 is TGTGCCACCAGTGATAAGGGACTAGCGGCAGAGACCCAGTACTTC.

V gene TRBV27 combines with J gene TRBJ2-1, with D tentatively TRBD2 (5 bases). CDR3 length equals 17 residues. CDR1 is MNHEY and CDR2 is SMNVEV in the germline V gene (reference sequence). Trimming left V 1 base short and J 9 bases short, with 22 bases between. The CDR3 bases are TGTGCCAGCAGTTTATTTCAAGGAGGCTCATTACGGGGTGAGCAGTTCTTC. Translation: CASSLFQGGSLRGEQFF.

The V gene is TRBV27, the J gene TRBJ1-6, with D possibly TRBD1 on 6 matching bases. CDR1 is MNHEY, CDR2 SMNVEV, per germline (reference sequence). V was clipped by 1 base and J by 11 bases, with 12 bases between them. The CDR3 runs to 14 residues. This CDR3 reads CASSLYSAGAPLHF. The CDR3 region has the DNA TGTGCCAGCAGTTTATACAGTGCAGGGGCACCCCTCCACTTT.

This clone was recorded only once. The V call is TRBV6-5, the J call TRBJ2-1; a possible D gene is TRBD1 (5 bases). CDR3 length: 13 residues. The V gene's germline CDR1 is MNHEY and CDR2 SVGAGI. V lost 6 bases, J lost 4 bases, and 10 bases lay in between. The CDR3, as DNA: TGTGCCAGCAGCAGGGATTCGTACAATGAGCAGTTCTTC. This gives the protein CASSRDSYNEQFF.

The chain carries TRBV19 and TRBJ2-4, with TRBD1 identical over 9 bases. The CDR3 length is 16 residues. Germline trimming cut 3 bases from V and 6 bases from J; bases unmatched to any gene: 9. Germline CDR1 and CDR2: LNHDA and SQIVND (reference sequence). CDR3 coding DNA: TGTGCCAGTAGTATCGTACAGGGGGCGGGTAGAAACATTCAGTACTTC. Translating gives CASSIVQGAGRNIQYF.

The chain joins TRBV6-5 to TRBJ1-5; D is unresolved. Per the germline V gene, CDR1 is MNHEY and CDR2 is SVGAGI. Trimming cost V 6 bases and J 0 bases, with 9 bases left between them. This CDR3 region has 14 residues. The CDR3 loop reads CASSQVYSNQPQHF. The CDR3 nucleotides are TGTGCCAGCAGCCAAGTCTATAGCAATCAGCCCCAGCATTTT.

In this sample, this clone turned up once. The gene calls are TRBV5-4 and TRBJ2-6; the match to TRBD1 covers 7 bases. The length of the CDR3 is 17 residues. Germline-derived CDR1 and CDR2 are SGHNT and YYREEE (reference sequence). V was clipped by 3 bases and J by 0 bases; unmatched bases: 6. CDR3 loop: CASSSNRDSSGANVLTF. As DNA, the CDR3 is TGTGCCAGCAGCTCGAACCGGGACAGCTCTGGGGCCAACGTCCTGACTTTC.

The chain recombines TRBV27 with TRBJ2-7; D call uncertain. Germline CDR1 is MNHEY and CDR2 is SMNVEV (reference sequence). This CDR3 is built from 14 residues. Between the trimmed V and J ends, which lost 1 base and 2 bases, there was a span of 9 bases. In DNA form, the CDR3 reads TGTGCCAGCAGTTTATTTGGCAGCGCCTACGAGCAGTACTTC. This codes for CASSLFGSAYEQYF.

The CDR3 DNA reads TGTGCCAGCAGCGTAGGCCCCGGCGGGGGTCGAACCGGGGAGCTGTTTTTT. Translation gives CASSVGPGGGRTGELFF. This sequence joins TRBV9 and TRBJ2-2; 7 nucleotides align to TRBD2. V shed 0 bases and J 5 bases; nucleotides not matched to a gene: 10. The CDR3 loop spans 17 amino acids. The V gene's germline CDR1 is SGDLS and CDR2 YYNGEE.

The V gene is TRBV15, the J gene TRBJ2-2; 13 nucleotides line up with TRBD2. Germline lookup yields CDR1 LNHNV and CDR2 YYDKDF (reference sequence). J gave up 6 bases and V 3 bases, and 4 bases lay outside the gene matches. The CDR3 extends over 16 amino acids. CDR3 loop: CATSRRTSGGSGELFF. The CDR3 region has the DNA TGTGCCACCAGCAGGAGGACTAGCGGGGGTTCCGGGGAGCTGTTTTTT.

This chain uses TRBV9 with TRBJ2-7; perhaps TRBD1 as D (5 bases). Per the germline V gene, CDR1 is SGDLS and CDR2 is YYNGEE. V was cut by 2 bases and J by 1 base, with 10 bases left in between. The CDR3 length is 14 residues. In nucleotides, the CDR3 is TGTGCCAGCAGCGTGGGGCAGCATTCCTACGAGCAGTACTTC. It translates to CASSVGQHSYEQYF. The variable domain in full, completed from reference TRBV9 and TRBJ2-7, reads DSGVTQTPKHLITATGQRVTLRCSPRSGDLSVYWYQQSLDQGLQFLIQYYNGEERAKGNILERFSAQQFPDLHSELNLSSLELGDSALYFCASSVGQHSYEQYFGPGTRLTVT.

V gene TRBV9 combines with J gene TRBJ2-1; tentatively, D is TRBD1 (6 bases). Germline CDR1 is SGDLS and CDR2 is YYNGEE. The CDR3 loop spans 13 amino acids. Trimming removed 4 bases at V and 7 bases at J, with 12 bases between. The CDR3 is CASSTGSLNEQFF. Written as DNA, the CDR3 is TGTGCCAGCAGCACAGGGTCTTTAAATGAGCAGTTCTTC. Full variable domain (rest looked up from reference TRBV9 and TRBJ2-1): DSGVTQTPKHLITATGQRVTLRCSPRSGDLSVYWYQQSLDQGLQFLIQYYNGEERAKGNILERFSAQQFPDLHSELNLSSLELGDSALYFCASSTGSLNEQFFGPGTRLTVL.

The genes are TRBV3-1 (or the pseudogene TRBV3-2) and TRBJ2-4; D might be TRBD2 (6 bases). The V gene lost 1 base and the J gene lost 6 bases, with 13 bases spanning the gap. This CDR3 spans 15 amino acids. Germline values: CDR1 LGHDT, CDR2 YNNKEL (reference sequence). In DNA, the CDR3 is TGTGCCAGCAGCCAAGGCGCGGGACTTATAAACATTCAGTACTTC. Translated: CASSQGAGLINIQYF.

CDR3 in amino acids: CASSSEQGEVIYGYTF. CDR3 sequence (DNA): TGTGCCAGCAGTTCGGAACAGGGGGAGGTGATCTATGGCTACACCTTC. The chain recombines TRBV27 with TRBJ1-2, with 8 positions matching TRBD1. Germline trimming cut 4 bases from V and 4 bases from J; bases unmatched to any gene: 11. This CDR3 has 16 amino acids. CDR1 is MNHEY and CDR2 is SMNVEV in the germline V gene (reference sequence).

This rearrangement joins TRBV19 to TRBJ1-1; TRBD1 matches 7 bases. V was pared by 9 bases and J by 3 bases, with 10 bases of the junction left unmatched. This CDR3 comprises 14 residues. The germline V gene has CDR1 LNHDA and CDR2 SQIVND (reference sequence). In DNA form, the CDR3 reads TGTGCCAGCCAGCCCACAGGGGCTTACACTGAAGCTTTCTTT. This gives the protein CASQPTGAYTEAFF.

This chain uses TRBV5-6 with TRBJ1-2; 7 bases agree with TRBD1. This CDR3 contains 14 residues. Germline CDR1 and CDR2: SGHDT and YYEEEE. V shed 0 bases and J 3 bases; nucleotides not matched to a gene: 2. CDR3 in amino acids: CASSLAQGHYGYTF. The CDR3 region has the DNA TGTGCCAGCAGCTTGGCACAGGGGCACTATGGCTACACCTTC.

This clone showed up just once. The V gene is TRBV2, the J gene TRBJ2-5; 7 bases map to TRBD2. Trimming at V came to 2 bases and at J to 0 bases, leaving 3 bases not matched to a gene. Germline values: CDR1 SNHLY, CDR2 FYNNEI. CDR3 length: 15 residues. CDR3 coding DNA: TGTGCCAGCAGTGAAAGCGGGGCGTACCAAGAGACCCAGTACTTC. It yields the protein CASSESGAYQETQYF.

Here the CDR3 reads CASSEAPGNTIYF. The CDR3 DNA sequence: TGTGCCAGCAGTGAGGCTCCTGGAAACACCATATATTTT. This chain joins TRBV6-1 and TRBJ1-3; D remains unclear. There are 13 residues in the CDR3. CDR1 and CDR2 (germline): MNHNS, SASEGT. Trimming cost V 3 bases and J 2 bases, with 5 bases left between them.

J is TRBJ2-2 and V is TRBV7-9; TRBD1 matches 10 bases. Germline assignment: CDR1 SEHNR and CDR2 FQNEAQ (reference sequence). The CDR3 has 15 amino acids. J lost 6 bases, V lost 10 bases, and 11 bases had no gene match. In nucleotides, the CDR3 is TGTGCCACCGAAGGGGACAGGGGTTCCGCCGGGGAGCTGTTTTTT. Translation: CATEGDRGSAGELFF.

The CDR3 region has the DNA TGTGCCAGCAGCTTAGTTGGAGGGACTGAAAAACTGTTTTTT. Its translation is CASSLVGGTEKLFF. The rearrangement links TRBV7-6 to TRBJ1-4; the D gene is possibly TRBD1 (5 bases). The CDR3 has 14 amino acids. V shed 1 base and J shed 7 bases, with 10 bases lying between them. Germline values: CDR1 SGHVS, CDR2 FNYEAQ.

The CDR3 coding sequence is TGTGCCAGCAGTCTGGGACTAGGAGAGACCCAGTACTTC. Its translation is CASSLGLGETQYF. The chain joins TRBV12-3 or TRBV12-4 to TRBJ2-5, with TRBD2 matching over 8 bases. The trim removed 5 bases at V and 4 bases at J, leaving 3 bases unmatched. CDR3 length: 13 residues.

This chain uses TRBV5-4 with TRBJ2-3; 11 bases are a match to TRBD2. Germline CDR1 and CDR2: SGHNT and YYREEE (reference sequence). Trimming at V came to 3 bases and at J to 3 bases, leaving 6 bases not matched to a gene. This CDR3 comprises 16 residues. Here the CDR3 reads CASSSTGLAVTDTQYF. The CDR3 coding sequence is TGTGCCAGCAGCTCAACGGGACTAGCGGTAACAGATACGCAGTATTTT. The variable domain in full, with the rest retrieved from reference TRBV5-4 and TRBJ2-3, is ETGVTQSPTHLIKTRGQQVTLRCSSQSGHNTVSWYQQALGQGPQFIFQYYREEENGRGNFPPRFSGLQFPNYSSELNVNALELDDSALYLCASSSTGLAVTDTQYFGPGTRLTVL.

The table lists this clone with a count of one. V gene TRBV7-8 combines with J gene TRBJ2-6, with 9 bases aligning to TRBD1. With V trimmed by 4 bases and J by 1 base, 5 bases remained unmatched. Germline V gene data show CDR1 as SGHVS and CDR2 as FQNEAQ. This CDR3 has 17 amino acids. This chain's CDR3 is CASSSMTGGSGANVLTF. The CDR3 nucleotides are TGTGCCAGCAGCTCGATGACAGGGGGTTCTGGGGCCAACGTCCTGACTTTC.

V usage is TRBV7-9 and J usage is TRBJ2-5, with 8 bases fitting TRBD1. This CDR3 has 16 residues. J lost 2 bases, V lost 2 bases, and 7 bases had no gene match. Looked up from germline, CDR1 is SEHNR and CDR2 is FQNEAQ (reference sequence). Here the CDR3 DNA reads TGTGCCAGCAGCTTATTAGGACAGGGTGGACAAGAGACCCAGTACTTC. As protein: CASSLLGQGGQETQYF.

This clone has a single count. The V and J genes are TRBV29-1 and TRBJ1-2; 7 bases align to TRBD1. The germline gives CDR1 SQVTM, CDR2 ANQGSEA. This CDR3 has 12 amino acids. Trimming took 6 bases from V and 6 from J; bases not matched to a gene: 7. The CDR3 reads CSVTQGGDGYTF. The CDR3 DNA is TGCAGCGTGACGCAAGGGGGCGATGGCTACACCTTC.

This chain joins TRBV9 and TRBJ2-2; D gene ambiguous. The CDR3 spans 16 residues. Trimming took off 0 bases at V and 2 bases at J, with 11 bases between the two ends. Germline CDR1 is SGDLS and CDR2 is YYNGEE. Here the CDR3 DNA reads TGTGCCAGCAGCGTAGGAGGTCTCCCTAACACCGGGGAGCTGTTTTTT. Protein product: CASSVGGLPNTGELFF. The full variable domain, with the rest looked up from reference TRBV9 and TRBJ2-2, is DSGVTQTPKHLITATGQRVTLRCSPRSGDLSVYWYQQSLDQGLQFLIQYYNGEERAKGNILERFSAQQFPDLHSELNLSSLELGDSALYFCASSVGGLPNTGELFFGEGSRLTVL.

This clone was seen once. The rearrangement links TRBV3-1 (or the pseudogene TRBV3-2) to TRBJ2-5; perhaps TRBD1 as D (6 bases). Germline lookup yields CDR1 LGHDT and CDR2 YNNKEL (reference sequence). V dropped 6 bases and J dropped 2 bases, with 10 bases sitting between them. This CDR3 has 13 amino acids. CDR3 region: CASSRGQQETQYF. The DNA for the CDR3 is TGTGCCAGCAGTCGTGGACAGCAAGAGACCCAGTACTTC.

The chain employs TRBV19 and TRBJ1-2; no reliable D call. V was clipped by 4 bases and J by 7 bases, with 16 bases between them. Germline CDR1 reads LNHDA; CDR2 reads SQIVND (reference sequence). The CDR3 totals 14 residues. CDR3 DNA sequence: TGTGCCAGTAGTAGCGGGTCGATGGTACTTGGCTACACCTTC. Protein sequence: CASSSGSMVLGYTF.

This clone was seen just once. The CDR3: CASTEAGQGIYEQYF. The CDR3 DNA is TGCGCCAGCACTGAAGCGGGACAGGGGATTTACGAGCAGTACTTC. V gene TRBV4-1 combines with J gene TRBJ2-7, with 10 bases aligning to TRBD1. The CDR3 has 15 residues. The V gene end was trimmed by 7 bases and the J gene end by 4 bases; junction bases not matched to a gene: 10. CDR1 MGHRA and CDR2 YSYEKL come from the germline V gene.

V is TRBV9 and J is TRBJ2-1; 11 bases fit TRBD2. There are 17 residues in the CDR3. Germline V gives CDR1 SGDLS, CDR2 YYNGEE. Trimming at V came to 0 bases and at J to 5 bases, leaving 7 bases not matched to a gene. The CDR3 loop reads CASSVELAGVKNNEQFF. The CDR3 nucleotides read TGTGCCAGCAGCGTAGAACTAGCGGGAGTCAAGAACAATGAGCAGTTCTTC.

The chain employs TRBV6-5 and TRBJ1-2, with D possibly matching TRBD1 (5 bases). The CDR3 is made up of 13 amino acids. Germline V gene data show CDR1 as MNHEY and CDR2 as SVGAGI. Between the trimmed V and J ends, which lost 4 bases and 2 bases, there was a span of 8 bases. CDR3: CASSLDTNYGYTF. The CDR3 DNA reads TGTGCCAGCAGTTTGGACACCAACTATGGCTACACCTTC.

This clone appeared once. The CDR3 DNA follows: TGTGCCAGCAGTACCCCCCGGCGCGGGCATGGGCCCCAGCATTTT. It translates to CASSTPRRGHGPQHF. The genes are TRBV28 and TRBJ1-5; D gene unclear. The CDR3 extends over 15 amino acids. CDR1 MDHEN and CDR2 SYDVKM come from the germline V gene. Trimming removed 5 bases from V and 9 bases from J, with 20 bases in between.